This T cell receptor beta chain was sequenced in a study of blood T cells in healthy people across ages. The ends lost 6 bases at V and 13 bases at J; junction bases unmatched: 11. The CDR3 consists of 14 residues. CDR1 and CDR2 from the germline V gene are MNHEY and SMNVEV (reference sequence). Through a sample-barcoded 5' primer and a J-beta primer mix, a second PCR was run for roughly 6 to 11 cycles. MiXCR, applied by TCRdb to the 5' RACE reads, yields one record per CDR3 protein. The sample consists of about a million distinct CDR3 sequences, around two fifths of them appearing once. The chain has TRBV27 and TRBJ1-6; 8 bases fit TRBD1. The sequenced material came from blood. This sequence was found in a man aged 18 to 29 in good health. As DNA, the CDR3 is TGTGCCAGCAGCCTCTGGGACAGGTTAACTCCCCTCCACTTT. Translation gives CASSLWDRLTPLHF.